The rows below give T cell receptor beta chains drawn from one sample of a study of multiple sclerosis patients with progressive multifocal leukoencephalopathy. Assay: immunoSEQ multiplex PCR; the TCRdb copy retains only in-frame clones and omits some. Here the sample spans around 25,000 clones, 91% being singletons. The source was PBMCs, collected from a patient treated with natalizumab. The receptor set was obtained from a young man with multiple sclerosis. CDR3s include the opening cysteine and the closing phenylalanine or tryptophan. D genes are given only for firm matches. Clone size is stated in some rows and not others, as once, few, many or a class when expanded.

size	V	length	D	J	CDR3	DNA
NA	TRBV29-1	12	TRBD1	TRBJ1-1	CSVEEDTGVAFF	TGCAGCGTTGAAGAGGATACAGGGGTAGCTTTCTTT
NA	TRBV7-6	16	TRBD2	TRBJ2-1	CASSSRTSGRIDEQFF	TGTGCCAGCAGCTCGAGGACTAGCGGGAGAATCGATGAGCAGTTCTTC
NA	TRBV2	12	TRBD1	TRBJ2-7	CATGQGSYEQYF	TGTGCCACGGGACAGGGGTCCTACGAGCAGTACTTC
NA	TRBV6-6	13	NA	TRBJ1-2	CASSRLPLSGYTF	TGTGCCAGCAGCCGATTACCCTTAAGTGGCTACACCTTC
NA	TRBV10-3	13	TRBD1	TRBJ2-5	CAAPGTAPGEQYF	TGTGCCGCGCCCGGGACAGCTCCTGGAGAGCAGTACTTC
NA	TRBV7-9	12	NA	TRBJ1-1	CASSLQGSEAFF	TGTGCCAGCAGTCTACAGGGTTCTGAAGCTTTCTTT
NA	TRBV4-3	18	NA	TRBJ1-2	CASSQENRVAPLEYGYTF	TGCGCCAGCAGCCAAGAAAATCGGGTTGCGCCTTTGGAATATGGCTACACCTTC
NA	TRBV19	16	TRBD1	TRBJ2-3	CASTRQGTSPTDTQYF	TGTGCCAGTACCCGACAGGGGACTTCGCCCACAGATACGCAGTATTTT
NA	TRBV7-2	14	TRBD1	TRBJ1-2	CASSPDRRSYGYTF	TGTGCCAGCAGCCCGGACAGGAGGTCCTATGGCTACACCTTC
NA	TRBV7-9	15	NA	TRBJ1-1	CASSLDESLNTEAFF	TGTGCCAGCAGCTTAGATGAAAGTCTGAACACTGAAGCTTTCTTT
NA	TRBV7-2	13	NA	TRBJ1-5	CASSLVGNQPQHF	TGTGCCAGCAGCTTAGTGGGGAATCAGCCCCAGCATTTT
NA	TRBV7-2	18	TRBD1	TRBJ2-3	CASSLTGGLASSTDTQYF	TGTGCCAGCAGCTTAACAGGGGGTTTAGCTTCTAGCACAGATACGCAGTATTTT
NA	TRBV2	18	TRBD1	TRBJ1-4	CASSEFGTGALINEKLFF	TGTGCCAGCAGTGAGTTCGGGACAGGGGCCTTGATAAATGAAAAACTGTTTTTT
NA	TRBV7-9	12	NA	TRBJ2-2	CASSRASGELFF	TGTGCCAGCAGCCGAGCAAGCGGGGAGCTGTTTTTT
NA	TRBV7-9	14	NA	TRBJ2-5	CASSRVGGQETQYF	TGTGCCAGCAGCCGGGTTGGGGGACAAGAGACCCAGTACTTC
NA	TRBV5-1	15	TRBD2	TRBJ2-7	CASSLGTSGTGEQYF	TGCGCCAGCAGCTTGGGGACTAGCGGGACTGGAGAGCAGTACTTC
few	TRBV2	15	TRBD1	TRBJ2-1	CASSTDRGQYNEQFF	TGTGCCAGCAGCACGGACAGGGGGCAATACAATGAGCAGTTCTTC
NA	TRBV4-3	15	NA	TRBJ1-4	CASSQDQSANEKLFF	TGCGCCAGCAGCCAAGACCAAAGTGCTAATGAAAAACTGTTTTTT
NA	TRBV4-1	15	NA	TRBJ1-5	CASSQDHYGDQPQHF	TGCGCCAGCAGCCAAGATCATTATGGAGATCAGCCCCAGCATTTT
NA	TRBV7-8	13	TRBD1	TRBJ2-7	CASSTTGVAEQYF	TGTGCCAGCAGCACGACAGGGGTCGCCGAGCAGTACTTC
NA	TRBV6-1	13	NA	TRBJ2-7	CASSDGVFYEQYF	TGTGCCAGCAGCGACGGAGTTTTCTACGAGCAGTACTTC
NA	TRBV27	14	NA	TRBJ1-4	CASKERWVHEKLFF	TGTGCCAGCAAAGAACGTTGGGTCCATGAAAAACTGTTTTTT
NA	TRBV9	14	NA	TRBJ2-7	CASSVEVTSYEQYF	TGTGCCAGCAGCGTAGAGGTGACCAGCTACGAGCAGTACTTC
NA	TRBV29-1	18	TRBD2	TRBJ2-2	CSVEDPSGLAGHTGELFF	TGCAGCGTTGAAGATCCTTCGGGACTAGCGGGGCACACCGGGGAGCTGTTTTTT
NA	TRBV11-2	15	NA	TRBJ2-7	CASSLEAGNAYEQYF	TGTGCCAGCAGCTTAGAGGCCGGGAACGCCTACGAGCAGTACTTC
once	TRBV7-8	13	TRBD1	TRBJ2-7	CASSTTGVAEQYF	TGTGCCAGCAGCACGACAGGGGTCGCCGAGCAGTACTTC
few	TRBV4-1	15	NA	TRBJ1-3	CASSQDRYSGNTIYF	TGCGCCAGCAGCCAAGATCGGTACTCTGGAAACACCATATATTTT
NA	TRBV4-3	19	TRBD1	TRBJ1-6	CASSQEGTGGLSYNSPLHF	TGCGCCAGCAGCCAAGAAGGGACAGGCGGACTCTCCTATAATTCACCCCTCCACTTT
NA	TRBV7-9	16	NA	TRBJ2-1	CASSLAWRGKGNEQFF	TGTGCCAGCAGCTTAGCATGGCGGGGTAAGGGCAATGAGCAGTTCTTC
NA	TRBV6-6	13	NA	TRBJ1-1	CASSGTWNTEAFF	TGTGCCAGTTCCGGGACCTGGAACACTGAAGCTTTCTTT
NA	TRBV7-8	19	NA	TRBJ1-6	CASSLRTPVLSSYNSPLHF	TGTGCCAGCAGCTTGAGGACTCCCGTTTTAAGCTCCTATAATTCACCCCTCCACTTT
NA	TRBV6-5	15	TRBD1	TRBJ1-2	CASSYSTGGIYGYTF	TGTGCCAGCAGTTACTCGACAGGGGGCATCTATGGCTACACCTTC
NA	TRBV15	15	NA	TRBJ1-1	CATSRSIALNTEAFF	TGTGCCACCAGCAGATCCATAGCCTTGAACACTGAAGCTTTCTTT
NA	TRBV7-6	16	NA	TRBJ2-1	CASSLALGGGRNEQFF	TGTGCCAGCAGCTTAGCGCTGGGAGGGGGCCGCAATGAGCAGTTCTTC
NA	TRBV11-2	16	NA	TRBJ2-7	CASSLVMGARSYEQYF	TGTGCCAGCAGCTTAGTCATGGGAGCGAGATCCTACGAGCAGTACTTC
NA	TRBV7-8	16	TRBD2	TRBJ2-1	CASSLTSESSYNEQFF	TGTGCCAGCAGCCTTACTAGCGAGAGCTCCTACAATGAGCAGTTCTTC
NA	TRBV5-1	18	TRBD1	TRBJ2-1	CASSLGQGGYLSYNEQFF	TGCGCCAGCAGCTTGGGACAGGGGGGTTACCTCTCCTACAATGAGCAGTTCTTC
NA	TRBV4-3	16	TRBD2	TRBJ2-1	CASSQGSGTPYNEQFF	TGCGCCAGCAGCCAAGGTAGCGGGACGCCCTACAATGAGCAGTTCTTC
NA	TRBV2	14	NA	TRBJ1-4	CASSGVSKGEKLFF	TGTGCCAGCAGTGGGGTCTCAAAGGGGGAAAAACTGTTTTTT
NA	TRBV15	16	NA	TRBJ1-2	CATSRDRVSGGYGYTF	TGTGCCACCAGCAGAGATCGGGTGTCGGGGGGGTATGGCTACACCTTC
NA	TRBV6-5	15	NA	TRBJ2-3	CASSYRGRGTDTQYF	TGTGCCAGCAGTTACCGGGGTAGGGGCACAGATACGCAGTATTTT
NA	TRBV15	15	TRBD1	TRBJ1-5	CATSSDRGINQPQHF	TGTGCCACCAGTAGCGACAGGGGGATCAATCAGCCCCAGCATTTT
NA	TRBV15	14	NA	TRBJ1-3	CATSAMRPGNTIYF	TGTGCCACCAGCGCGATGCGCCCTGGAAACACCATATATTTT
NA	TRBV6-5	15	NA	TRBJ2-5	CASSPQAGIQETQYF	TGTGCCAGCAGTCCCCAGGCGGGAATACAAGAGACCCAGTACTTC
NA	TRBV4-2	16	NA	TRBJ2-5	CASSQFSGPIQETQYF	TGTGCCAGCAGCCAATTTAGCGGTCCGATACAAGAGACCCAGTACTTC
NA	TRBV9	14	NA	TRBJ2-1	CASSVDQFYNEQFF	TGTGCCAGCAGCGTAGACCAGTTCTACAATGAGCAGTTCTTC
NA	TRBV11-3	18	TRBD2	TRBJ2-1	CASSLGTSGRSQYNEQFF	TGTGCCAGCAGCTTAGGGACTAGCGGGAGGTCACAGTACAATGAGCAGTTCTTC
NA	TRBV19	16	NA	TRBJ1-2	CASSIETGAPRVGYTF	TGTGCCAGTAGTATAGAGACGGGGGCCCCTAGGGTTGGCTACACCTTC
NA	TRBV4-3	17	NA	TRBJ2-6	CASSQQIQYSGANVLTF	TGCGCCAGCAGCCAACAGATCCAATACTCTGGGGCCAACGTCCTGACTTTC
once	TRBV27	15	NA	TRBJ2-7	CASSLSGVRTYEQYF	TGTGCCAGCAGTTTATCGGGGGTCAGAACCTACGAGCAGTACTTC
once	TRBV18	15	NA	TRBJ1-5	CASSPGTGSNQPQHF	TGTGCCAGCTCACCTGGGACGGGAAGCAATCAGCCCCAGCATTTT
once	TRBV11-2	16	TRBD2	TRBJ2-5	CASSLGASGFQETQYF	TGTGCCAGCAGCTTAGGGGCTAGCGGGTTCCAAGAGACCCAGTACTTC
NA	TRBV9	17	TRBD2	TRBJ2-2	CASSAPGLAGVGGELFF	TGTGCCAGCAGCGCGCCGGGACTAGCGGGAGTCGGCGGGGAGCTGTTTTTT